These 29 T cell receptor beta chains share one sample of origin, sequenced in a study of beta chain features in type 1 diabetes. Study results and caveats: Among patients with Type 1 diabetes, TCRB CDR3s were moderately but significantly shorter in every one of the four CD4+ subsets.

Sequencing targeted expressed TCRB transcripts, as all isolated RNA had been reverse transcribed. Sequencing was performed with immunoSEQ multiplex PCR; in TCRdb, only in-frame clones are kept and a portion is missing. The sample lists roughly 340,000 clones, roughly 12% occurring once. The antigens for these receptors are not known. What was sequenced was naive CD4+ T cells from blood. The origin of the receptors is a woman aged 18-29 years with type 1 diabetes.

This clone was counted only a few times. The CDR3 DNA follows: TGTGCCAGCACCCGACAGAACTATGGCTACACCTTC. Its protein product is CASTRQNYGYTF. The V call is TRBV7-2, the J call TRBJ1-2; a weak D match, TRBD1 (5 bases). CDR1 is SGHTA, CDR2 FQGNSA, per germline. The CDR3 sequence is 12 residues long. Trimming left V 7 bases short and J 2 bases short, with 8 bases between.

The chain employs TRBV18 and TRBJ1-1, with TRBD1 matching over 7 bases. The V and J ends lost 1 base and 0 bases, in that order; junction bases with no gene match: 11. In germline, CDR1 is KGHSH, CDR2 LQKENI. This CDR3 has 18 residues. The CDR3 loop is CASSPLGGSETMNTEAFF. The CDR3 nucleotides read TGTGCCAGCTCACCACTAGGGGGCAGTGAGACGATGAACACTGAAGCTTTCTTT.

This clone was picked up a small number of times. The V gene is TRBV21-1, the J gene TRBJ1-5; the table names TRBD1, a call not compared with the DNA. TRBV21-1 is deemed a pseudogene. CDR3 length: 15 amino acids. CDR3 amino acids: CAGGRDRPLNQPQHF. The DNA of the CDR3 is TGTGCCGGCGGCAGGGACAGACCTCTTAATCAGCCCCAGCATTTT.

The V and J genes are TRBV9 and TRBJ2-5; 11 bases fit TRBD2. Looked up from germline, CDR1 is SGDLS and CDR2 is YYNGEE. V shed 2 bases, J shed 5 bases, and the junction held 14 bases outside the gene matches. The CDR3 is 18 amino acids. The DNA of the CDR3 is TGTGCCAGCAGCGTCACTAGCGGGGGTTCCTTCCCGGGGGAGACCCAGTACTTC. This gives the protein CASSVTSGGSFPGETQYF. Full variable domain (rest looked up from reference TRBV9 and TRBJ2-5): DSGVTQTPKHLITATGQRVTLRCSPRSGDLSVYWYQQSLDQGLQFLIQYYNGEERAKGNILERFSAQQFPDLHSELNLSSLELGDSALYFCASSVTSGGSFPGETQYFGPGTRLLVL.

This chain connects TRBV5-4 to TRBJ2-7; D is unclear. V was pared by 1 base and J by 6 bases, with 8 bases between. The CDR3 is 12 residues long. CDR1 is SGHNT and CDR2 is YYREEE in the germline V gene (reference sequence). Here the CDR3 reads CASSLSGVEQYF. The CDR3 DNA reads TGTGCCAGCAGCTTGTCGGGTGTCGAGCAGTACTTC.

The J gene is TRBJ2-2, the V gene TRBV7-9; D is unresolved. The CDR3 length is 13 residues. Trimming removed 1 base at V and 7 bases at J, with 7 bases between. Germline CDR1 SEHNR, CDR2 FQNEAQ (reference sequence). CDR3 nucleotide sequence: TGTGCCAGCAGCTTAGAGAGAGTCGGGGAGCTGTTTTTT. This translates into CASSLERVGELFF.

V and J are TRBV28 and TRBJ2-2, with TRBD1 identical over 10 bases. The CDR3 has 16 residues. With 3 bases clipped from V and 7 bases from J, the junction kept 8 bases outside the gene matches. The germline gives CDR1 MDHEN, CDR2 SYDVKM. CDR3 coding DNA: TGTGCCAGCAGTTTCTCCGGGACAGGGGTTAACGGGGAGCTGTTTTTT. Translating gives CASSFSGTGVNGELFF.

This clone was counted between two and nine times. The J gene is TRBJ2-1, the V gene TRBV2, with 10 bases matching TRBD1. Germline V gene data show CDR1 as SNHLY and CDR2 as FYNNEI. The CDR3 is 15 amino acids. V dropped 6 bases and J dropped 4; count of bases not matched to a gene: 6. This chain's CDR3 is CASRGDRGLYNEQFF. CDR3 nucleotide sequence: TGTGCCAGCAGGGGGGACAGGGGTCTATACAATGAGCAGTTCTTC. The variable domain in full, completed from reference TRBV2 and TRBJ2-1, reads EPEVTQTPSHQVTQMGQEVILRCVPISNHLYFYWYRQILGQKVEFLVSFYNNEISEKSEIFDDQFSVERPDGSNFTLKIRSTKLEDSAMYFCASRGDRGLYNEQFFGPGTRLTVL.

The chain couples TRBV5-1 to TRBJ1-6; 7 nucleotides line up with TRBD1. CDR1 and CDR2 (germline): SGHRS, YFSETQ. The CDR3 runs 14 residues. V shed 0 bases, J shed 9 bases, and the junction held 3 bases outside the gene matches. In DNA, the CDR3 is TGCGCCAGCAGCTTGGGGGACAGTCCTTCACCCCTCCACTTT. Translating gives CASSLGDSPSPLHF.

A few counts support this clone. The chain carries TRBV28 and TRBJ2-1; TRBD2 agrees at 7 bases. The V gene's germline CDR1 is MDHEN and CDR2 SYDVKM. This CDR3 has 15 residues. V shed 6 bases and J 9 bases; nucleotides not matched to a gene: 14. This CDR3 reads CASRLSAGSGGEQFF. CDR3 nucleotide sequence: TGTGCCAGCAGGTTGAGCGCAGGGTCGGGGGGTGAGCAGTTCTTC.

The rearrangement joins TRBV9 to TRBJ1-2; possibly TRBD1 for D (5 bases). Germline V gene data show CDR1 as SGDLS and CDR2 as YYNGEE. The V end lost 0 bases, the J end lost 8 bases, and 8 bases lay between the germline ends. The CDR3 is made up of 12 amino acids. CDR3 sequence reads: CASSVGGVGYTF. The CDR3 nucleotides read TGTGCCAGCAGCGTAGGGGGGGTAGGCTACACCTTC. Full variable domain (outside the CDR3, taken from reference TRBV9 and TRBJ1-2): DSGVTQTPKHLITATGQRVTLRCSPRSGDLSVYWYQQSLDQGLQFLIQYYNGEERAKGNILERFSAQQFPDLHSELNLSSLELGDSALYFCASSVGGVGYTFGSGTRLTVV.

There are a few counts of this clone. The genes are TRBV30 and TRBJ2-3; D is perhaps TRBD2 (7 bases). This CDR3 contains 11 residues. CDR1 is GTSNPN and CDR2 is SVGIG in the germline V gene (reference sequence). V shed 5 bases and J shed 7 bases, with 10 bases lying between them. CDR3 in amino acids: CAWGGAHTQYF. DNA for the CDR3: TGTGCCTGGGGGGGGGCTCATACGCAGTATTTT. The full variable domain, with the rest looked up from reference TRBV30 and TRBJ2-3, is SQTIHQWPATLVQPVGSPLSLECTVEGTSNPNLYWYRQAAGRGLQLLFYSVGIGQISSEVPQNLSASRPQDRQFILSSKKLLLSDSGFYLCAWGGAHTQYFGPGTRLTVL.

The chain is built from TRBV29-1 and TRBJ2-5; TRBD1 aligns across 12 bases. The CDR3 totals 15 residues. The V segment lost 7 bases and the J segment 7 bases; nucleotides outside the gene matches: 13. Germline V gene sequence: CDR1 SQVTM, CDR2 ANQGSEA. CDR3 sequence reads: CSATPGTGGYGTQYF. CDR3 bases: TGCAGCGCCACCCCCGGGACAGGGGGCTACGGGACCCAGTACTTC.

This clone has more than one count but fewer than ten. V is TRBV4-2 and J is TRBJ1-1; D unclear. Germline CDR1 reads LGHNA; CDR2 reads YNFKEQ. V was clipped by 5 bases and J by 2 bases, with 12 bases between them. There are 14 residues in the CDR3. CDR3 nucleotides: TGTGCCAGCAGCGAAGGTCTCGTAAACACTGAAGCTTTCTTT. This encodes CASSEGLVNTEAFF.

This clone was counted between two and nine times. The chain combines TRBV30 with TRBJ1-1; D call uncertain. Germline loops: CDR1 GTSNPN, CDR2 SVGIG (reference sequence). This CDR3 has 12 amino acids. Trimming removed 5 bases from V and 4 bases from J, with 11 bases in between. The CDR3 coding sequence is TGTGCCTGGTGGATTAGCGGCACTGAAGCTTTCTTT. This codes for CAWWISGTEAFF.

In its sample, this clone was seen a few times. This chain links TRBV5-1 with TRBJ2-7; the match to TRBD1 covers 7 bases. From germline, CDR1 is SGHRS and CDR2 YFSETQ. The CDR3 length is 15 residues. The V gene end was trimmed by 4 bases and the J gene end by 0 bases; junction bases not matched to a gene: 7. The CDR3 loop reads CASSPSGQSSYEQYF. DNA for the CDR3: TGCGCCAGCAGCCCCTCGGGACAGAGCTCCTACGAGCAGTACTTC.

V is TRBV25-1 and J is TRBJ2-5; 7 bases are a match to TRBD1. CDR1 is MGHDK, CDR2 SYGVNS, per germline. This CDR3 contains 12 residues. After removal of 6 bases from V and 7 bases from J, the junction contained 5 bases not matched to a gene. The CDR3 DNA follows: TGTGCCAGCAGACAGGGGCCGGGGACCCAGTACTTC. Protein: CASRQGPGTQYF.

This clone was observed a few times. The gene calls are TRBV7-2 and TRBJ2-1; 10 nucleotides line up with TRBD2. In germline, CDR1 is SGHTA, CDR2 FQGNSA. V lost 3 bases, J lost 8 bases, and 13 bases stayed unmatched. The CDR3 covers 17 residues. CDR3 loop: CASSFGEPASGSYEQFF. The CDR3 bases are TGTGCCAGCAGCTTTGGGGAACCGGCTAGCGGGAGCTATGAGCAGTTCTTC.

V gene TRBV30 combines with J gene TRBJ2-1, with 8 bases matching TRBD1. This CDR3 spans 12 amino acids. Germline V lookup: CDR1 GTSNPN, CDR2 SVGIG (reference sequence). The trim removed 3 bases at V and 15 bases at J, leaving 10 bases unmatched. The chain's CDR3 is CAWRPQGARWFF. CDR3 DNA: TGTGCCTGGAGGCCTCAGGGGGCGAGGTGGTTCTTC.

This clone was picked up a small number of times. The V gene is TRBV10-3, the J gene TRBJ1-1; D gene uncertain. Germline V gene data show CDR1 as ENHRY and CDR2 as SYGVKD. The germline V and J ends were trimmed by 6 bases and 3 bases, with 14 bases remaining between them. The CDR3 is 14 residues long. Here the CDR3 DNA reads TGTGCCATCAGAGGAACGACACTGTACACTGAAGCTTTCTTT. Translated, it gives CAIRGTTLYTEAFF.

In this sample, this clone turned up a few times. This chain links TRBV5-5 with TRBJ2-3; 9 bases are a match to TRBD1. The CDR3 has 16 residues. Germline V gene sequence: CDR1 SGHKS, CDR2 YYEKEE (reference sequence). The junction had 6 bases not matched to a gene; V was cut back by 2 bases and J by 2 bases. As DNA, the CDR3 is TGTGCCAGCAGCTTACCCGGGACAGGGATCACAGATACGCAGTATTTT. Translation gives CASSLPGTGITDTQYF.

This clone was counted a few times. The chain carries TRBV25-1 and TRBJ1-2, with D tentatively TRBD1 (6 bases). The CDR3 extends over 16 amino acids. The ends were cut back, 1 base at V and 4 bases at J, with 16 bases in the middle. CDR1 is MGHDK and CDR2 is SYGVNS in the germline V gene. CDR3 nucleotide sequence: TGTGCCAGCAGTGAATCCCGTGTGGGACACCTCTATGGCTACACCTTC. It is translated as CASSESRVGHLYGYTF.

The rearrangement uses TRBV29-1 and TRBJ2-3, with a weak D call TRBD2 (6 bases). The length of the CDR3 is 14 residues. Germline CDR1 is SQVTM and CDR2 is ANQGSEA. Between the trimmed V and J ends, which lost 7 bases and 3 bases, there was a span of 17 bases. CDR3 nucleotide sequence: TGCAGCGGACCTAGCAGGCGGGGTACAGATACGCAGTATTTT. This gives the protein CSGPSRRGTDTQYF.

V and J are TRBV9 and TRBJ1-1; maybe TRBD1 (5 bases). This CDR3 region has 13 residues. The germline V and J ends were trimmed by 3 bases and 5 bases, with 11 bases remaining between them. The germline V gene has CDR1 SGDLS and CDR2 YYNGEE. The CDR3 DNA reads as TGTGCCAGCAGCGCCTTCCGGGGGACTGAAGCTTTCTTT. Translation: CASSAFRGTEAFF.

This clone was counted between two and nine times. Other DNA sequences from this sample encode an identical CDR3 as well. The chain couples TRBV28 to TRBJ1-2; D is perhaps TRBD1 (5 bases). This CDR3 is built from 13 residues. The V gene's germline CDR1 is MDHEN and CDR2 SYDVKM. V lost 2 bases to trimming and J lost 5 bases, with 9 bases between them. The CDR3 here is CASSLTGLYGYTF. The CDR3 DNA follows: TGTGCCAGCAGTTTAACAGGATTATATGGCTACACCTTC.

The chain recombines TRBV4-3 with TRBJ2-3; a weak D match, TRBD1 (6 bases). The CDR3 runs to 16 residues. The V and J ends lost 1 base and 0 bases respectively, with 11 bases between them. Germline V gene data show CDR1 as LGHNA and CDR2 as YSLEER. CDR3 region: CASSQGVGASTDTQYF. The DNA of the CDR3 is TGCGCCAGCAGCCAAGGCGTGGGGGCTAGCACAGATACGCAGTATTTT.

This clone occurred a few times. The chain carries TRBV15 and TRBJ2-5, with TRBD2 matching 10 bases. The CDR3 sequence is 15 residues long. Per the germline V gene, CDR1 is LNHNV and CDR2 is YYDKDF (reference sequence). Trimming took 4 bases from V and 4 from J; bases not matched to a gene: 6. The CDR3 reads CATSTLAGGRETQYF. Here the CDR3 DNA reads TGTGCCACCAGCACCTTAGCGGGGGGTCGAGAGACCCAGTACTTC.

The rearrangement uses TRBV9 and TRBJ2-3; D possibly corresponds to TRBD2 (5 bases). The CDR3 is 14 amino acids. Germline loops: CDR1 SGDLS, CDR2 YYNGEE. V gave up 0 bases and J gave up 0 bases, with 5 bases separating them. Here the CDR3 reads CASSVGESTDTQYF. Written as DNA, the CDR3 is TGTGCCAGCAGCGTAGGGGAGAGCACAGATACGCAGTATTTT. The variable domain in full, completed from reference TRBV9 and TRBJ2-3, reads DSGVTQTPKHLITATGQRVTLRCSPRSGDLSVYWYQQSLDQGLQFLIQYYNGEERAKGNILERFSAQQFPDLHSELNLSSLELGDSALYFCASSVGESTDTQYFGPGTRLTVL.

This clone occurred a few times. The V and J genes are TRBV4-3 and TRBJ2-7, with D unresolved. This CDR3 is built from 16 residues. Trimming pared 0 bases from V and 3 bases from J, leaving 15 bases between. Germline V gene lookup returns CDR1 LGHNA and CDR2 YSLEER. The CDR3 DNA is TGCGCCAGCAGCCAAGATCTGTCAGATCCAGGCTACGAGCAGTACTTC. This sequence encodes CASSQDLSDPGYEQYF.